This TCR beta chain emerged from a study of T-cell memory formation after mild COVID-19 (dated by TCRdb to about 2021). A note on the overall study: Most TCR sequence clusters were specific to one of the two donors. In a couple of donors, T-cell clones that expanded and contracted after mild COVID-19 were followed by sequencing TCRalpha and TCRbeta repertoires longitudinally. The cohort was made up of two young adult volunteers, one female and one male, who were previously healthy. What the study reported, not specific to this receptor: Only a couple of mild cases were covered in the study, and larger cohorts including severe cases with pre-infection samples were considered necessary. Contracting CD4+ clones turned up mainly in the CM and EM memory subsets, whereas EMRA was where CD8+ clones were enriched. Clones that contracted from day 15 to 85 showed balanced CD4/CD8 phenotypes, whereas a second wave of clones that expanded from day 15 to 37 leaned towards CD4+. The detection of some responding clones in pre-infection memory suggests that pre-existing cross-reactive memory T cells joined the SARS-CoV-2 response. SARS-CoV-2 specificity of the second-wave clones peaking on day 37 was not confirmed.

Sequenced using an Illumina NovaSeq 6000. TCRalpha and TCRbeta cDNA libraries were built by 5'RACE with constant-segment primers, adding sample barcodes and unique molecular identifiers. Trizol reagent was used to extract RNA from every sample. Libraries were amplified in two PCR steps, with a second sample barcode and Illumina TruSeq adapters added in the second step. The libraries were sequenced on an Illumina NovaSeq using 2 x 150 bp paired-end reads. The paper's processing steps were these. With migec v1.2.7, reads were demultiplexed and then collapsed into UMI-guided consensus sequences. Using mixcr v2.1.11, the UMI consensuses were aligned to TRA and TRB V and J templates and assembled into clonotypes. Clonotypes were classified as expanded or contracted when called significant by both edgeR and NoisET, with noise models trained on biological replicates. For edgeR calls, the thresholds were a false discovery rate-adjusted p below 0.01 and a log2 fold-change of 1. As an exploratory analysis of dynamics, PCA with hierarchical clustering was applied to max-normalized trajectories of the 1000 most abundant clonotypes. Separately sequenced CD4+ and CD8+ repertoires were used to assign the CD4 or CD8 phenotype of responding clones. The public reads were reanalyzed by TCRdb: fastp trimming at Q25, MiXCR alignment, in-frame beta chains only. Under each unique CDR3 protein, matching rows form one entry showing the most common genes and DNA. These V and J calls originate from TCRdb's pipeline instead of the authors' own analysis. Within this sample are approximately 250,000 distinct CDR3 sequences, with under 20% of them counted one time only. 20% to 25% of the sample is taken by the ten largest.

PBMCs were isolated by Ficoll-Paque density gradient centrifugation. For this chain, trimming is 2 bases at the V end and 6 bases at the J end, and the number of junction bases without a gene match is 0. The germline V gene specifies MRHNA as CDR1 and SNTAGT as CDR2. The CDR3 holds 14 amino acids from the cysteine to the phenylalanine. Left in the record is the CDR3 DNA by itself, 42 bases read in frame from the first base. Comment on this clonotype: Its target antigen remains unknown. No much larger clone is present one base from it, and per-base qualities are unavailable.

The source of this sequence is a man between 18 and 35 years old who had mild COVID-19 (a few samples of this study predate the infection). The sample titles of this study are shuffled in the database, so cell type and time point are left out; the donor was told from shared clones. The sample was PBMCs or a T cell subset sorted from them (not recorded which). This chain joins TRBV6-4 to TRBJ2-7; TRBD2 fits 14 bases in the junction. The CDR3 amino acid sequence is: CASSDGTSGGEQYF. In nucleotides, the sequence is TGTGCCAGCAGTGACGGGACTAGCGGGGGCGAGCAGTACTTC.